The next 5 T cell receptor beta chains were all read from a single sample in a study of tumor-infiltrating lymphocytes in primary liver carcinoma. Scientists recovered RNA and DNA together from around 20-30 mg of unsorted bulk tissue. A primer matching the constant region was used to make TCR beta cDNA from 500 ng of total RNA. Slightly modified ARM-PCR with three nested multiplex PCR rounds yielded TCR beta libraries. Two initial PCR rounds of around 10 cycles each paired TRBV1-TRBV30 forward primers with a C-beta reverse primer. TCRdb re-derived calls from the multiplex PCR reads in MiXCR, one entry per CDR3 protein. The sample lists about 99,000 distinct CDR3 sequences, around two thirds seen once, with more than 8% in the top ten. Sample: liver tumor tissue from sampling region 5. The sample's subset: tumor region T5, tumor centre. The receptors originated from a woman aged 55-70 years with primary liver carcinoma and hepatitis B virus infection.

Turning to this clonotype: One end of the junction does not line up with germline, which may come from a read error. The V call is TRBV11-2, the J call TRBJ2-1; 8 nucleotides match TRBD2. Germline V gene sequence: CDR1 SGHAT, CDR2 FQNNGV. The length of the CDR3 is 16 residues. CDR3: CASSRWASGLENEQLF. CDR3 nucleotide sequence: TGTGCCAGCAGCCGGTGGGCTAGCGGGTTAGAAAATGAGCAGTTGTTC.

The CDR3 loop is CASSLAQGPNQPQHF. CDR3 DNA sequence: TGTGCCAGCAGTTTAGCCCAGGGTCCTAATCAGCCCCAGCATTTT. The chain has TRBV12-3 or TRBV12-4 and TRBJ1-5; D might be TRBD1 (5 bases). The CDR3 runs to 15 residues. The V gene lost 0 bases and the J gene lost 4 bases, with 10 bases spanning the gap.

About this clonotype: It is likely a read error, because the conserved phenylalanine at the end of the CDR3 is missing. The chain employs TRBV11-2 and TRBJ2-5; TRBD1 might be the D (5 bases). The germline CDR1 and CDR2 sequences are SGHAT and FQNNGV. The CDR3 length is 14 residues. With 3 bases removed from V and 2 bases from J, the gap between germline ends came to 10 bases. The CDR3 coding sequence is TGTGCCAGCAGCTTGAGGACATTACAAGAGACCCAGTACCTC. It yields the protein CASSLRTLQETQYL.

This clonotype was observed many times. The rearrangement uses TRBV6-1 and TRBJ1-2; the D is unclear. CDR3 length: 15 amino acids. Germline lookup yields CDR1 MNHNS and CDR2 SASEGT. The V and J ends lost 4 bases and 4 bases respectively, with 16 bases between them. The CDR3 loop is CASSGPADGSYGYTF. CDR3 bases: TGTGCCAGCAGTGGCCCTGCCGACGGAAGCTATGGCTACACCTTC.

Worth noting for this clonotype: The junction and the germline gene differ at one end; a read error may be behind it. This chain joins TRBV5-1 and TRBJ1-1, with no clear D. CDR1 and CDR2 from the germline V gene are SGHRS and YFSETQ. The CDR3 extends over 15 amino acids. CDR3 amino acids: CTSSLAGMAGTEAFF. As DNA, the CDR3 is TGCACCAGCAGCTTGGCCGGCATGGCCGGCACTGAAGCTTTCTTT.